These 2 T cell receptor beta chains were sequenced from one sample in a study of blood T cell repertoires in COVID-19. Some clones are missing from TCRdb's copy, which holds only in-frame ones; the method was immunoSEQ multiplex PCR. Among around 170,000 clones, about nine tenths were seen once, and the ten largest hold approximately 9%. The sample comprised PBMCs or T cells enriched from blood (not recorded which). These receptor sequences come from a woman aged 18-29 years who had recovered from COVID-19.

The J gene is TRBJ2-7, the V gene TRBV11-2; tentative D call: TRBD2 (7 bases). Trimming cost V 2 bases and J 4 bases, with 18 bases left between them. Germline loops: CDR1 SGHAT, CDR2 FQNNGV. This CDR3 comprises 16 residues. CDR3 coding DNA: TGTGCCAGCAGCTTAATGTTGAGTGGGGGGGCTTACGAGCAGTACTTC. Translation gives CASSLMLSGGAYEQYF.

V usage is TRBV5-1 and J usage is TRBJ2-7, with 7 nucleotides matching TRBD1. Trimming took 4 bases from V and 4 from J; bases not matched to a gene: 8. The CDR3 loop spans 14 amino acids. Per the germline V gene, CDR1 is SGHRS and CDR2 is YFSETQ. CDR3 nucleotides: TGCGCCAGCAGCATCCGGGACAGCTCATACGAGCAGTACTTC. This gives the protein CASSIRDSSYEQYF.